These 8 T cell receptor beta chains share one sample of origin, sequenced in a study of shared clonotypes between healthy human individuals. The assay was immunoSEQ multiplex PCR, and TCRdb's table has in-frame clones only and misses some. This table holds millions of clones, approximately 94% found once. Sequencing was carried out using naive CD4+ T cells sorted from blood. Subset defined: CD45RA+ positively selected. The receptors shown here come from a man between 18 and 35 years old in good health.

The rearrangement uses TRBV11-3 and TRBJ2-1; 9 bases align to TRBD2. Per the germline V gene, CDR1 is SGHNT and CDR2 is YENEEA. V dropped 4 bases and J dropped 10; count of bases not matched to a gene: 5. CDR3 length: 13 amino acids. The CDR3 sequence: CASSSREGNEQFF. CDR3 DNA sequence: TGTGCCAGCAGCTCGCGGGAGGGTAACGAGCAGTTCTTC.

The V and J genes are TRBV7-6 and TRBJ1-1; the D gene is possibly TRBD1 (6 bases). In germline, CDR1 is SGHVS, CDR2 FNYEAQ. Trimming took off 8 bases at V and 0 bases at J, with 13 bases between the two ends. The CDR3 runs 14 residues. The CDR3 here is CASLPGALNTEAFF. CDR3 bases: TGTGCCAGCCTCCCGGGGGCCCTGAACACTGAAGCTTTCTTT.

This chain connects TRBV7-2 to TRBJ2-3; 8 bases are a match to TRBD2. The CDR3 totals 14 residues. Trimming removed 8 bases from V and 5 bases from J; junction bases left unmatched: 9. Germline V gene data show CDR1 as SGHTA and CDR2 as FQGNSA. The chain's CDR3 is CASAVGRAVDTQYF. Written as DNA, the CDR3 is TGTGCCAGCGCAGTCGGGAGGGCCGTAGATACGCAGTATTTT.

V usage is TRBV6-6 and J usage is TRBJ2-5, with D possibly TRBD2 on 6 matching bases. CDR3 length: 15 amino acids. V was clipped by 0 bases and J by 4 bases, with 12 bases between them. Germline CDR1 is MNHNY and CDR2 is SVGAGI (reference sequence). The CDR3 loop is CASSYSAGRGETQYF. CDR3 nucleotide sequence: TGTGCCAGCAGTTACTCTGCGGGGCGGGGAGAGACCCAGTACTTC.

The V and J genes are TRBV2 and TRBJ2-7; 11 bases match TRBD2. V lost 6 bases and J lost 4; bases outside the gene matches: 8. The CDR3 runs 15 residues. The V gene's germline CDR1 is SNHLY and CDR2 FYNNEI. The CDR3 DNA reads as TGTGCCAGCAGCCAATTAGCGGGGGGGACGTACGAGCAGTACTTC. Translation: CASSQLAGGTYEQYF.

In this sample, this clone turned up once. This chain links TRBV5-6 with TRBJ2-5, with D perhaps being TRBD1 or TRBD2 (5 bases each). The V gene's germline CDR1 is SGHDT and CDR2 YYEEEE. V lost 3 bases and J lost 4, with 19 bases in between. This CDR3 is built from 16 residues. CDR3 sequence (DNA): TGTGCCAGCAGCTATTCGGGGCAGATCATATCAGAGACCCAGTACTTC. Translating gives CASSYSGQIISETQYF.

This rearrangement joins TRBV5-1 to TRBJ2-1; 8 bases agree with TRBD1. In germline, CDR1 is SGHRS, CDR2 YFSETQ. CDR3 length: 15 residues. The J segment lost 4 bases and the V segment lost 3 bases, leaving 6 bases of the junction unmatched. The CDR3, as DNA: TGCGCCAGCAGCTCTGAAGGACAGGGTTACAATGAGCAGTTCTTC. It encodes CASSSEGQGYNEQFF.

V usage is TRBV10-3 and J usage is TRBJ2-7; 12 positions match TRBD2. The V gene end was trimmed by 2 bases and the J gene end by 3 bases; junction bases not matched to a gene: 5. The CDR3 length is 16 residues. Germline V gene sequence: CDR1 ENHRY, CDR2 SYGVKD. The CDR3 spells CAISERTSGNIYEQYF. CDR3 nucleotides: TGTGCCATCAGTGAGAGGACTAGCGGGAATATCTACGAGCAGTACTTC.